This TCR beta chain was sequenced in a study of shared clonotypes between healthy human individuals. As for the study in general: Donors had three CD4 naive, three CD4 memory, two CD8 naive and one CD8 memory plate apiece. Study-wide findings and caveats: Memory subsets generally showed lower estimated richness than naive subsets.

The germline gives CDR1 SGHRS, CDR2 YFSETQ. J gave up 4 bases and V 0 bases, and 14 bases lay outside the gene matches. This CDR3 contains 19 residues. DNA at roughly 0.2 ug, tens of thousands of T cell genomes, went into sorted-subset replicate PCRs. Sequencing used immunoSEQ multiplex PCR; TCRdb keeps in-frame clones, though not all of them. Here the sample spans a few hundred thousand clones, less than 98% being singletons. CD4+ cells underwent separation, giving CD45RA+ naive and CD45RA-negative memory subsets. A note on this clone: Its antigen is still unknown.

The chain recombines TRBV5-1 with TRBJ2-7; 12 bases are shared with TRBD2. The origin of this receptor is a woman younger than 45 in good health. Sequencing was performed on naive CD4+ T cells sorted from blood. Subset described: CD45RA+ positively selected. CDR3 loop: CASSLAGTSGSLGVYEQYF. In DNA, the CDR3 is TGCGCCAGCAGCTTGGCCGGGACTAGCGGGTCCCTAGGGGTGTACGAGCAGTACTTC.